This is a list of T cell receptor beta chains from one sample in a study of post-analysis software for immune sequencing data. MiXCR was run by TCRdb on the PCR reads, yielding one entry per CDR3 protein. The sample holds roughly 670,000 distinct CDR3 sequences, 55% to 70% seen once. The source material was blood. The receptor source for this set is a girl between 2 and 10 years old with multiple sclerosis. CDR3s include the opening cysteine and the closing phenylalanine or tryptophan. The D gene is left open where the match is weak. Size is stated for part of the rows, as once, few or many counts, or as a class when the clone is expanded.

CDR3 protein,CDR3 DNA,CDR3 length,D gene,J gene,clone size,V gene
CASSYIPGGRNYQETQYF,TGTGCCAGCAGCTACATACCCGGGGGGCGTAATTACCAAGAGACCCAGTACTTC,18,-,TRBJ2-5,-,TRBV7-9
CASWDSSYNEQFF,TGTGCCAGCTGGGATAGCTCCTACAATGAGCAGTTCTTC,13,-,TRBJ2-1,-,TRBV6-5
CASSSGLLETQYF,TGCGCCAGCAGCTCGGGACTTTTAGAGACCCAGTACTTC,13,-,TRBJ2-5,-,TRBV5-1
CASSQGQGLGEQYF,TGTGCCAGCAGCCAGGGACAGGGGCTGGGCGAGCAGTACTTC,14,TRBD1,TRBJ2-7,-,TRBV7-2
CASSTGTSWTQYF,TGTGCCAGCAGCACCGGGACTAGCTGGACCCAGTACTTC,13,TRBD2,TRBJ2-5,-,TRBV7-9
CASSTRGLAGESRTDTQYF,TGTGCCAGCAGCACCCGCGGACTAGCGGGGGAATCACGAACAGATACGCAGTATTTT,19,TRBD2,TRBJ2-3,once,TRBV7-8
CASSALDRASPGAFF,TGCGCCAGCAGCGCGTTGGATCGGGCAAGTCCTGGAGCTTTCTTT,15,-,TRBJ1-1,-,TRBV10-2
CASSPTGGGGYTF,TGTGCCAGCAGCCCGACAGGGGGCGGCGGCTACACCTTC,13,TRBD1,TRBJ1-2,-,TRBV11-2
CASSGLSRGNIQYF,TGTGCCAGCAGTGGGCTATCGAGAGGAAACATTCAGTACTTC,14,-,TRBJ2-4,-,TRBV6-5
CASSLGSGRYDEQFF,TGCGCCAGCAGCTTGGGGAGCGGGAGGTACGATGAGCAGTTCTTC,15,TRBD2,TRBJ2-1,-,TRBV5-1
CSADPSGGASEQFF,TGCAGCGCTGACCCTAGCGGGGGGGCGTCTGAGCAGTTCTTC,14,TRBD2,TRBJ2-1,few,TRBV29-1
CASSLEAELYEQFF,TGCGCCAGCAGCTTGGAAGCCGAGTTGTATGAGCAGTTCTTC,14,-,TRBJ2-1,-,TRBV5-1
CASSQDPVSYEQYF,TGCGCCAGCAGCCAAGATCCCGTAAGCTACGAGCAGTACTTC,14,-,TRBJ2-7,few,TRBV4-1
CSAREDREQYF,TGCAGTGCTAGAGAGGACCGCGAGCAGTACTTC,11,-,TRBJ2-7,-,TRBV20-1
CASSHGVGGIDNEQFF,TGCGCCAGCAGCCACGGAGTTGGGGGAATTGACAATGAGCAGTTCTTC,16,-,TRBJ2-1,-,TRBV4-3
CASSQDYRADGYTF,TGTGCCAGCAGCCAAGATTACAGGGCTGATGGCTACACCTTC,14,-,TRBJ1-2,few,TRBV3-1
CASSLMGDSNEKLFF,TGCGCCAGCAGCTTAATGGGTGACAGTAATGAAAAACTGTTTTTT,15,-,TRBJ1-4,few,TRBV5-1
CASEAGIGNYGYTF,TGTGCCAGCGAAGCAGGCATAGGGAACTATGGCTACACCTTC,14,-,TRBJ1-2,-,TRBV9
CASSLKGADTEAFF,TGTGCCAGCAGCTTAAAGGGGGCAGACACTGAAGCTTTCTTT,14,TRBD1,TRBJ1-1,-,TRBV7-9
CASSFFTARSNQPQHF,TGTGCCAGCAGTTTTTTTACAGCCAGGAGCAATCAGCCCCAGCATTTT,16,-,TRBJ1-5,once,TRBV12-3/TRBV12-4
CATRTSGGRTDTQYF,TGTGCCACCCGTACTAGCGGGGGGCGCACAGATACGCAGTATTTT,15,TRBD2,TRBJ2-3,-,TRBV10-3
CAWSPYRGREQYF,TGTGCCTGGAGTCCATACAGGGGGCGCGAGCAGTACTTC,13,TRBD1,TRBJ2-7,-,TRBV30
CASSPGTARRYTF,TGTGCCAGCAGCCCAGGGACAGCACGGCGCTACACCTTC,13,TRBD1,TRBJ1-2,-,TRBV11-2
CASSLVTGGHEQYF,TGTGCCAGCAGCTTAGTTACAGGAGGTCACGAGCAGTACTTC,14,-,TRBJ2-7,-,TRBV7-2
CASSLAQGRLNTEAFF,TGCGCCAGCAGCTTAGCCCAAGGACGGCTGAACACTGAAGCTTTCTTT,16,-,TRBJ1-1,-,TRBV5-1
CASSQESHSGRPDTQYF,TGTGCCAGCAGCCAGGAATCCCATAGCGGGAGACCAGATACGCAGTATTTT,17,TRBD2,TRBJ2-3,-,TRBV3-1
CAGSLQVSSYNEQFF,TGTGCCGGCAGCCTTCAGGTGAGCTCCTACAATGAGCAGTTCTTC,15,-,TRBJ2-1,-,TRBV11-1
CASSLGQAPTGELFF,TGTGCCAGCAGCTTAGGACAGGCCCCCACCGGGGAGCTGTTTTTT,15,-,TRBJ2-2,-,TRBV7-2
CASTREGEAFF,TGTGCCAGCACCCGAGAAGGTGAAGCTTTCTTT,11,-,TRBJ1-1,-,TRBV7-9
CASSWGGGGETQYF,TGTGCCAGCAGCTGGGGTGGGGGCGGAGAGACCCAGTACTTC,14,-,TRBJ2-5,few,TRBV5-6
CASSSRTSRNEQFF,TGTGCCAGCAGCTCCAGGACTAGCCGCAATGAGCAGTTCTTC,14,TRBD2,TRBJ2-1,-,TRBV7-2
CASSSHPPDRGLTFF,TGTGCCAGCAGTTCGCACCCTCCGGACAGGGGTCTGACTTTCTTT,15,TRBD1,TRBJ1-1,-,TRBV27
CAIKNEGDQYF,TGTGCCATCAAGAACGAGGGGGACCAGTACTTC,11,-,TRBJ2-5,-,TRBV10-3
CSVGGRGNQPQHF,TGCAGCGTTGGGGGACGGGGCAATCAGCCCCAGCATTTT,13,-,TRBJ1-5,-,TRBV29-1
CSAPQGTYGYTF,TGCAGTGCACCACAGGGTACCTATGGCTACACCTTC,12,-,TRBJ1-2,-,TRBV20-1
CASSELNEQYF,TGCGCCAGCAGCGAACTTAACGAGCAGTACTTC,11,-,TRBJ2-7,-,TRBV5-1
CASSVGGFNEKLFF,TGTGCCAGCAGCGTAGGGGGATTTAATGAAAAACTGTTTTTT,14,-,TRBJ1-4,-,TRBV9
CASSYQTGGYGYTF,TGTGCCAGCAGTTACCAAACAGGGGGGTATGGCTACACCTTC,14,TRBD1,TRBJ1-2,-,TRBV6-6
CVSSSPRTPRNGYTF,TGTGTCAGCAGCTCCCCCCGGACCCCTCGCAATGGCTACACCTTC,15,-,TRBJ1-2,few,TRBV11-1
CASSSPGGSRYNEQFF,TGTGCCAGCAGCTCCCCAGGGGGGTCTCGCTACAATGAGCAGTTCTTC,16,-,TRBJ2-1,-,TRBV11-2
CASRKGPGGYTF,TGTGCCAGCAGAAAGGGGCCGGGGGGCTACACCTTC,12,-,TRBJ1-2,-,TRBV7-9
CSAASGGGDNEQFF,TGCAGCGCCGCTTCGGGCGGGGGGGACAATGAGCAGTTCTTC,14,TRBD2,TRBJ2-1,-,TRBV29-1
CSVASFLRDRGSYEQYF,TGCAGCGTCGCATCTTTTCTCCGGGACAGGGGGTCGTACGAGCAGTACTTC,17,TRBD1,TRBJ2-7,once,TRBV29-1
CASSFGGGAADTQYF,TGTGCCAGCAGTTTCGGAGGGGGCGCCGCGGATACGCAGTATTTT,15,-,TRBJ2-3,-,TRBV12-3/TRBV12-4
CASSFGRGRSSYNSPLHF,TGTGCCAGCAGTTTTGGGAGGGGGCGAAGCTCCTATAATTCACCCCTCCACTTT,18,TRBD1,TRBJ1-6,-,TRBV28
CASNSTSGRSETQYF,TGCGCCAGCAACTCGACTAGCGGGAGATCAGAGACCCAGTACTTC,15,TRBD2,TRBJ2-5,-,TRBV5-1
CAISDSRGQGVNYGYTF,TGTGCCATCAGTGACTCCCGGGGACAGGGTGTTAACTATGGCTACACCTTC,17,TRBD1,TRBJ1-2,-,TRBV10-3
CASSLDGKNNSPLHF,TGCGCCAGCAGCTTGGATGGGAAAAATAATTCACCCCTCCACTTT,15,-,TRBJ1-6,-,TRBV5-1
CATSGGPPYGYTF,TGTGCCACCAGCGGGGGCCCCCCCTATGGCTACACCTTC,13,-,TRBJ1-2,few,TRBV15
CASSLGLGGANEQYF,TGTGCCAGCAGCTTGGGCCTAGGGGGGGCCAACGAGCAGTACTTC,15,-,TRBJ2-7,-,TRBV7-9
CSVEEGLAGDPPRFF,TGCAGCGTTGAGGAGGGGCTAGCGGGAGACCCCCCCCGGTTCTTC,15,TRBD2,TRBJ2-1,-,TRBV29-1
CASSNEGWKTEAFF,TGTGCCAGCAGCAATGAGGGGTGGAAGACTGAAGCTTTCTTT,14,-,TRBJ1-1,-,TRBV21-1